Described below is a single TCR beta chain sequence and its context. The data stem from a study of blood T cell repertoires in COVID-19. Assay: immunoSEQ multiplex PCR; the TCRdb copy retains only in-frame clones and omits some. The sample includes approximately 450,000 clones, more than 80% of them seen just once. Sequencing was done on a sample of PBMCs or T cells enriched from blood (not recorded which). This receptor was taken from a man aged 30 to 45 who had recovered from COVID-19.

CDR3 loop: CASSLQAGGSTGELFF. Here the CDR3 DNA reads TGTGCCAGCAGCTTACAGGCAGGGGGCAGCACCGGGGAGCTGTTTTTT. The chain joins TRBV13 to TRBJ2-2; 8 bases are a match to TRBD1. The ends lost 2 bases at V and 4 bases at J; junction bases unmatched: 6. This CDR3 has 16 amino acids. Germline loops: CDR1 PRHDT, CDR2 FYEKMQ (reference sequence).